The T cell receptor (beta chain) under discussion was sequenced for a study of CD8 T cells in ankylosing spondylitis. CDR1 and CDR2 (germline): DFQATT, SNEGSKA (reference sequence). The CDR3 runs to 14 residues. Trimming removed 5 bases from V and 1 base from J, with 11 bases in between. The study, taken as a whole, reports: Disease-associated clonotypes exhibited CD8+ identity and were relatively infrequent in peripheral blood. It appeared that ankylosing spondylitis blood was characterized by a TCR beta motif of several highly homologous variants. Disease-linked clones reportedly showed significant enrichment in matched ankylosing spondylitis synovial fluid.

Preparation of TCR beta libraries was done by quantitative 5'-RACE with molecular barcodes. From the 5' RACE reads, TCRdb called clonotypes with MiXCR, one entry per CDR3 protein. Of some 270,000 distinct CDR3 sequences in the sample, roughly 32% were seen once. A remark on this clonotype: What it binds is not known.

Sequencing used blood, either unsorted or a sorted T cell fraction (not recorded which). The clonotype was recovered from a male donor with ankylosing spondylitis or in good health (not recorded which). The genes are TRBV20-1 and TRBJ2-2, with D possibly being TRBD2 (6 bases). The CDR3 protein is CSAPGLLNTGELFF. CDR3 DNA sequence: TGCAGTGCTCCGGGACTCCTGAACACCGGGGAGCTGTTTTTT.